This record concerns one T cell receptor (beta chain) sequence. The CDR3 extends over 16 amino acids. From germline, CDR1 is LGHNA and CDR2 YNFKEQ. These data come from a study of monozygotic twins with inflammatory bowel disease. TCRdb reprocessed the 5' RACE reads and reports one entry per CDR3 protein, with no DNA. Its listing shows about 380,000 distinct CDR3 sequences. What was sequenced was blood. V is TRBV4-2 and J is TRBJ2-7; the D call from TCRdb, TRBD2, cannot be confirmed without DNA. This clonotype was obtained from a human donor with ulcerative colitis or Crohn's disease, or a healthy co-twin of an affected twin (not recorded which). CDR3 amino acids: CASSQASGGLSYEQYF.